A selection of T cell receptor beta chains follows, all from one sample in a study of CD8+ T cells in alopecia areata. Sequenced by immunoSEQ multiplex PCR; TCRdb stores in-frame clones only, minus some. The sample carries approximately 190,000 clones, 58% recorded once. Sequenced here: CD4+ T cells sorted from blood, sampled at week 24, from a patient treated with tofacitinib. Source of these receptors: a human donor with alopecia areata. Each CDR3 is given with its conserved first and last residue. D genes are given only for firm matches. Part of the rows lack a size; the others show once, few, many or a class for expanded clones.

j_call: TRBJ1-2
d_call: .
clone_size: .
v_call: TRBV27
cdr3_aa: CASRPQGRTNYGYTF
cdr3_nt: TGTGCCAGCAGACCCCAAGGCCGTACTAACTATGGCTACACCTTC

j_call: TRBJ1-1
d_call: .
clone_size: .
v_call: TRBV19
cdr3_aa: CASKSWWSGVDTEAFF
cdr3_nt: TGTGCCAGTAAGTCTTGGTGGTCAGGGGTTGACACTGAAGCTTTCTTT

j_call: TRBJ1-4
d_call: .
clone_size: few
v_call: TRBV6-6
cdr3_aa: CASSLGSGTTNEKLFF
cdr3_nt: TGTGCCAGCAGTTTGGGTTCGGGTACAACTAATGAAAAACTGTTTTTT

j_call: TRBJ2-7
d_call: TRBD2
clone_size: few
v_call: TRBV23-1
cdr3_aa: CASSQTQGGPYEQYF
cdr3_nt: TGCGCCAGCAGTCAAACGCAGGGAGGGCCCTACGAGCAGTACTTC

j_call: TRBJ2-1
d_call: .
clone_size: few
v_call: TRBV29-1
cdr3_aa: CSGGPGYNYNEQFF
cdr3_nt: TGCAGCGGTGGACCGGGTTACAACTACAATGAGCAGTTCTTC

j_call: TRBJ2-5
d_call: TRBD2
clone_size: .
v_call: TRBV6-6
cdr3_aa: CASSLNSGRRETQYF
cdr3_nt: TGTGCCAGCAGCTTAAATAGCGGGAGGAGGGAGACCCAGTACTTC

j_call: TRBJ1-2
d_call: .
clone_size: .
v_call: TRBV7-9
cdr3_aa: CASSSTGLPYTF
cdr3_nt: TGTGCCAGCAGCTCAACAGGGCTCCCATACACCTTC

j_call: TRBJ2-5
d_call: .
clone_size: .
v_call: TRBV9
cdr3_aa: CASSSNGQTQYF
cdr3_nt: TGTGCCAGCAGCTCAAATGGCCAGACCCAGTACTTC

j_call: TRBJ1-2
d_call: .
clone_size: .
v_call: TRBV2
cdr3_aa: CASSEDRFSYGYTF
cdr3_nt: TGTGCCAGCAGTGAAGACAGGTTTTCCTATGGCTACACCTTC

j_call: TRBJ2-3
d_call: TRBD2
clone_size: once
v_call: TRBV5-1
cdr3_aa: CASSLAGRGTDTQYF
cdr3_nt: TGCGCCAGCAGCTTAGCGGGGAGAGGCACAGATACGCAGTATTTT

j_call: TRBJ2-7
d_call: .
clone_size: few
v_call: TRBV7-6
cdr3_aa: CASSSQTYEQYF
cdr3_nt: TGTGCCAGCAGCTCGCAGACCTACGAGCAGTACTTC

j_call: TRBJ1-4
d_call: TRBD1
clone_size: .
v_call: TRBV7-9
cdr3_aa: CASSLEGGLDEKLFF
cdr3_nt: TGTGCCAGCAGCTTAGAAGGGGGCTTGGATGAAAAACTGTTTTTT

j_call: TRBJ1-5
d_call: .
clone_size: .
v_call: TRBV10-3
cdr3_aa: CAISDGYSNQPQHF
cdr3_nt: TGTGCCATCTCGGACGGATATAGCAATCAGCCCCAGCATTTT

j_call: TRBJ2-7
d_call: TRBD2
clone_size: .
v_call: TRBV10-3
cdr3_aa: CAIRTSGNSYEQYF
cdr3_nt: TGTGCCATCCGTACTAGCGGGAACTCCTACGAGCAGTACTTC

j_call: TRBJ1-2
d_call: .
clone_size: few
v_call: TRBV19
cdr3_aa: CASSSRTNYGYTF
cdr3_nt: TGTGCCAGTAGTTCCAGGACTAACTATGGCTACACCTTC

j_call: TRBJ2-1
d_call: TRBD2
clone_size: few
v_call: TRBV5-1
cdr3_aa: CASSLALREDAEQFF
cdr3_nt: TGCGCCAGCAGCTTGGCCTTGCGGGAGGATGCTGAGCAGTTCTTC

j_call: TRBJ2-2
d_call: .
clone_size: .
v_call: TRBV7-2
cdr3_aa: CASSLWRRVNTGELFF
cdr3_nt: TGTGCCAGCAGCTTATGGCGCAGGGTGAACACCGGGGAGCTGTTTTTT

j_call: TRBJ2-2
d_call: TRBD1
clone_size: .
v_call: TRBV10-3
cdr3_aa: CATKDRAGELFF
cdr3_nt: TGTGCCACCAAGGACAGGGCCGGGGAGCTGTTTTTT

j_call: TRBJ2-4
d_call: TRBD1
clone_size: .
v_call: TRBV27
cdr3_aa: CASSPPGTGKNIQYF
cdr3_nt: TGTGCCAGCAGTCCTCCTGGGACAGGGAAAAACATTCAGTACTTC